One T cell receptor beta chain is described in this entry. The target antigen is unknown. Time point reported: week 5, during vaccination. Vaccinated patients received 300 ug of mutant IDH1 20-mer peptide per dose, with topical imiquimod. Measured with immunoSEQ multiplex PCR; TCRdb has only the in-frame clones, and not every one. The sample contains around 56,000 clones, around 82% of which appear only once. Germline V gene sequence: CDR1 MNHEY, CDR2 SVGAGI. Trimming cost V 2 bases and J 0 bases, with 5 bases left between them. CDR3 length equals 15 residues. The data were obtained in a study of a mutant IDH1 vaccine in newly diagnosed glioma. Whole-study context: The study gave patients eight vaccinations in weeks 1, 3, 5, 7, 11, 15, 19, 23.

The specimen was PBMCs, collected from a glioma patient whose treatment included an IDH1 peptide vaccine. The TCR originated in a young woman with glioma. Some clones in this sample may be carry-over from other donors' samples. The rearrangement joins TRBV6-5 to TRBJ1-6; no clear D. CDR3 in amino acids: CASSYRSSYNSPLHF. The CDR3 coding sequence is TGTGCCAGCAGTTACAGGAGCTCCTATAATTCACCCCTCCACTTT.